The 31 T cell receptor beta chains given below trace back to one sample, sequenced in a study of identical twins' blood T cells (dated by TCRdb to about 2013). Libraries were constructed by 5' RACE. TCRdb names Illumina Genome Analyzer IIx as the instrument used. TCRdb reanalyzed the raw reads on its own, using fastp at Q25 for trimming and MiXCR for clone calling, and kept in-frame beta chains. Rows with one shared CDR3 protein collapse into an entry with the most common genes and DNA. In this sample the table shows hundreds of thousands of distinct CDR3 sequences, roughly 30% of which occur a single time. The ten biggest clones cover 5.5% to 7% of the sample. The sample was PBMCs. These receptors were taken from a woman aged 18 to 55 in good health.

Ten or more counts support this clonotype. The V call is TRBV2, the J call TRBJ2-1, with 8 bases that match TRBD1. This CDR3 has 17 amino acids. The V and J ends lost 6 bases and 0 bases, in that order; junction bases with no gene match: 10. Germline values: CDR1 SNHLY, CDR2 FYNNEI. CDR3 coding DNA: TGTGCCAGCAGGACAAGGACAGGGCTTAGCTCCTACAATGAGCAGTTCTTC. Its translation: CASRTRTGLSSYNEQFF.

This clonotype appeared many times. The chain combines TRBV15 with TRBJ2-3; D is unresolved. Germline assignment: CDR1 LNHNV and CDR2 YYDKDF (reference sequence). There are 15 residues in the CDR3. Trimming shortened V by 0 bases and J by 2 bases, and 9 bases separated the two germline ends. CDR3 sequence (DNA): TGTGCCACCAGCAGAGATACGGTTTCCACAGATACGCAGTATTTT. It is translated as CATSRDTVSTDTQYF.

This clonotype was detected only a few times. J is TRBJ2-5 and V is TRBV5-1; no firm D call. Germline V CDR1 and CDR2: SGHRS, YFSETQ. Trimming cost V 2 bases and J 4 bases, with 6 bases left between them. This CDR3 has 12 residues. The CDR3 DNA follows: TGCGCCAGCAGCTTTAAAGGAGAGACCCAGTACTTC. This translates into CASSFKGETQYF.

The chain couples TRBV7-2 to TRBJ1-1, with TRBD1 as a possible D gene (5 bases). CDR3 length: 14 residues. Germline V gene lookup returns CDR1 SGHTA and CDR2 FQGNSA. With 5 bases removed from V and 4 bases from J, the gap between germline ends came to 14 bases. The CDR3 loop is CASSESGGVTEAFF. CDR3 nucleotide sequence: TGTGCCAGCAGCGAAAGTGGGGGAGTCACTGAAGCTTTCTTT.

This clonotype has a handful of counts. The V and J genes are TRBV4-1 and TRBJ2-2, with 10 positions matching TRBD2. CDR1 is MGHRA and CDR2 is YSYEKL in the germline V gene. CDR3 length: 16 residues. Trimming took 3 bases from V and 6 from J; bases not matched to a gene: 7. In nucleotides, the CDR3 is TGCGCCAGCAGCCACGCTAGCGGGAGCTTCTCCGGGGAGCTGTTTTTT. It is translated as CASSHASGSFSGELFF.

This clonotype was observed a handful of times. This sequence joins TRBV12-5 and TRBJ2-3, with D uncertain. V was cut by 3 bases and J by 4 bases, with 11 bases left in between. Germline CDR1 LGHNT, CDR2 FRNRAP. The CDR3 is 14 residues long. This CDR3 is CASGFMTGADTQYF. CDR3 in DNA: TGTGCTAGTGGTTTTATGACTGGGGCAGATACGCAGTATTTT.

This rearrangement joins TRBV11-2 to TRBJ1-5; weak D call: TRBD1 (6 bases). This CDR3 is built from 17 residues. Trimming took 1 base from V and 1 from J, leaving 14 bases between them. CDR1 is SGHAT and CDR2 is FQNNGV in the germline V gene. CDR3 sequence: CASSLGVGGPSNQPQHF. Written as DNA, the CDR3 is TGTGCCAGCAGCTTAGGTGTAGGGGGACCCAGCAATCAGCCCCAGCATTTT.

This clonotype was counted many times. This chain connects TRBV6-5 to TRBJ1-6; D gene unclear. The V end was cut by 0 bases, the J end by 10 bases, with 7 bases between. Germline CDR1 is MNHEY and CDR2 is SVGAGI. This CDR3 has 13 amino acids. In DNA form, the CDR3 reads TGTGCCAGCAGTTACTCGCCGGGCTCACCCCTCCACTTT. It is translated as CASSYSPGSPLHF.

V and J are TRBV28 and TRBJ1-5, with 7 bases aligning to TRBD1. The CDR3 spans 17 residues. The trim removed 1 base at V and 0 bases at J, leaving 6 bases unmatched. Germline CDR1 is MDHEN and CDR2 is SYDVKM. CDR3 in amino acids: CASSLFATGLSNQPQHF. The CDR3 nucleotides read TGTGCCAGCAGTTTATTCGCGACAGGGCTTAGCAATCAGCCCCAGCATTTT.

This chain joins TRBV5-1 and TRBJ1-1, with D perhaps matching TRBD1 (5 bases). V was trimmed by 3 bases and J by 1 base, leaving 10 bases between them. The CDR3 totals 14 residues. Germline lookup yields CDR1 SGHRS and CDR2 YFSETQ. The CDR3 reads CASSYWDGNTEAFF. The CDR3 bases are TGCGCCAGCAGCTATTGGGACGGGAACACTGAAGCTTTCTTT.

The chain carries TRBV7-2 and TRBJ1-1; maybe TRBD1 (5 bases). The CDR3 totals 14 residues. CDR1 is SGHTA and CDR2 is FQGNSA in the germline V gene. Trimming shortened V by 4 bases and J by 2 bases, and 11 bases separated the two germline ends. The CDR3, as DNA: TGTGCCAGCAGCTACCTCGGGGCTAACACTGAAGCTTTCTTT. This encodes CASSYLGANTEAFF.

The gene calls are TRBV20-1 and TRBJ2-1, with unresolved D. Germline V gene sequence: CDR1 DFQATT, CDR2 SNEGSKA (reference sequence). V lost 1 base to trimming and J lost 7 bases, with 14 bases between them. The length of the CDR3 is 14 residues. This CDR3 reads CSARAASGYNEQFF. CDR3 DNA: TGCAGTGCTAGAGCGGCTAGTGGGTATAATGAGCAGTTCTTC.

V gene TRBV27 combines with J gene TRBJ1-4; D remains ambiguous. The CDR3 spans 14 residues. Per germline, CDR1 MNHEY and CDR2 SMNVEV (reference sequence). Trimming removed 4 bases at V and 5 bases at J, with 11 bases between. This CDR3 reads CASSSLVVNEKLFF. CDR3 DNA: TGTGCCAGCAGTTCCCTCGTCGTGAATGAAAAACTGTTTTTT.

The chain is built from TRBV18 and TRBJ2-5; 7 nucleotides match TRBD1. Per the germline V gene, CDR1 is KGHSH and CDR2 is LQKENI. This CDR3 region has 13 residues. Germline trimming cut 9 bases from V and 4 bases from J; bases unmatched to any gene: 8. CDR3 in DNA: TGTGCCAGTGAAGGGACAGACGGAGAGACCCAGTACTTC. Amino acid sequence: CASEGTDGETQYF.

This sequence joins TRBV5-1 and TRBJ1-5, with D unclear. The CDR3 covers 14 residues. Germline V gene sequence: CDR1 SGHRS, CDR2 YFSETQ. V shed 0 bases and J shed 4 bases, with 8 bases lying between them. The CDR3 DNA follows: TGCGCCAGCAGCTTGGACAGCTTAAATCAGCCCCAGCATTTT. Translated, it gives CASSLDSLNQPQHF.

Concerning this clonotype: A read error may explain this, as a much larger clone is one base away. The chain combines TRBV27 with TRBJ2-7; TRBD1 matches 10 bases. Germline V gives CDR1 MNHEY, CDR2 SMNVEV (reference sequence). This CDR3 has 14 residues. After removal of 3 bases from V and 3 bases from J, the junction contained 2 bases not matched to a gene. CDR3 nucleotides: TGTGCCAGCAGTTTCCGGGACAGGGGCTACGAGCAGTACTTC. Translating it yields CASSFRDRGYEQYF.

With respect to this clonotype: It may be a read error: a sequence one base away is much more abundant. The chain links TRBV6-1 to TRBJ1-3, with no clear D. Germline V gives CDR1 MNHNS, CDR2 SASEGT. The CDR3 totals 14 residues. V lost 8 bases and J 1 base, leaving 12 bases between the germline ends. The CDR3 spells CASGKARSGNTIYF. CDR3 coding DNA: TGTGCCAGCGGGAAGGCGAGGTCTGGAAACACCATATATTTT.

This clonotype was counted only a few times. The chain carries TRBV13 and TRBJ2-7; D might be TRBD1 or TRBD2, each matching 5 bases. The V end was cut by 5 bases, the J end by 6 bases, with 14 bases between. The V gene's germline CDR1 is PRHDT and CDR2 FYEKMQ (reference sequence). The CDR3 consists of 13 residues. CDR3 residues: CASSLRDPGEQYF. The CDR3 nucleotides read TGTGCCAGCAGCCTCCGGGACCCTGGCGAGCAGTACTTC.

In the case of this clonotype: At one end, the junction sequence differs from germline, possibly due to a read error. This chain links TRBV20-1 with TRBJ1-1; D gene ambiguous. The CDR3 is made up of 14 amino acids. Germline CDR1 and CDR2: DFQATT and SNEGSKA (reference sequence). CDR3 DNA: TGCAGTGCTGGTCGGACGCCGATGAACGCTGAAGCTTTCTTT. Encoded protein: CSAGRTPMNAEAFF.

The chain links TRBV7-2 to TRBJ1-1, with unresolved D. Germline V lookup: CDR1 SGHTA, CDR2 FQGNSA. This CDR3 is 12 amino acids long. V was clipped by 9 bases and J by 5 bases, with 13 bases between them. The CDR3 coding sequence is TGTGCCAGTAGGGCTGTGTTAACTGAAGCTTTCTTT. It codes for CASRAVLTEAFF.

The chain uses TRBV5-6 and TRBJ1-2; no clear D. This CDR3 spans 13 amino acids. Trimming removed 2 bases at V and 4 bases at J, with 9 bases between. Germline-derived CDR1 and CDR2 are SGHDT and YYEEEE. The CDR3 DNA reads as TGTGCCAGCAGCTTCCAGGAGAGCTATGGCTACACCTTC. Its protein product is CASSFQESYGYTF.

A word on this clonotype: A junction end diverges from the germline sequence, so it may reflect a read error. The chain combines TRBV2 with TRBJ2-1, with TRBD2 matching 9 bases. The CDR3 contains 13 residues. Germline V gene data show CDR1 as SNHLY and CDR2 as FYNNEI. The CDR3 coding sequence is TGTGCCAGCAGAGCGGGAGGTAACAATGAGCGGTTCTTC. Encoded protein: CASRAGGNNERFF.

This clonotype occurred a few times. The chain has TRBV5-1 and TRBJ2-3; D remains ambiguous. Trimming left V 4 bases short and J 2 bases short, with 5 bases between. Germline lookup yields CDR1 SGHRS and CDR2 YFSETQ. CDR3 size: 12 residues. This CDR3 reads CASSKYTDTQYF. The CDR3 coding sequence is TGCGCCAGCAGCAAATACACAGATACGCAGTATTTT.

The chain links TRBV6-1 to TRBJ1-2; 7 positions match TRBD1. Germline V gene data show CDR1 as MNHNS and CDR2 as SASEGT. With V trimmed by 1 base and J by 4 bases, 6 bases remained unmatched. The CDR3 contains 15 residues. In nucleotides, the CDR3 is TGTGCCAGCAGTGAAGAAGTCAGGGGGTCCTATGGCTACACCTTC. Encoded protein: CASSEEVRGSYGYTF.

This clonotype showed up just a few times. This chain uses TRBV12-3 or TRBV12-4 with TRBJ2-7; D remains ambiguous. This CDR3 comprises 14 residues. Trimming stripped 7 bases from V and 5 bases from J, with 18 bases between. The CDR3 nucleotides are TGTGCCAGCACCATTGAGTTCACAACCGACGAGCAGTACTTC. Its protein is CASTIEFTTDEQYF.

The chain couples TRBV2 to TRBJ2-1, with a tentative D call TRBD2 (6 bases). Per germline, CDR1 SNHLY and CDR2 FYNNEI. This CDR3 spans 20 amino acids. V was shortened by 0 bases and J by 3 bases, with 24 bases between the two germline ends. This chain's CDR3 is CASSEALRYSSVERYNEQFF. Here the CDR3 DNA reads TGTGCCAGCAGTGAAGCATTGCGGTATTCTAGCGTCGAGCGCTACAATGAGCAGTTCTTC.

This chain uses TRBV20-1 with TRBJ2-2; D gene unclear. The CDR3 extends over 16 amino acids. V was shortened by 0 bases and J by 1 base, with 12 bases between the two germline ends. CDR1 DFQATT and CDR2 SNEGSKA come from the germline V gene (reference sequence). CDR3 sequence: CSARDGRLQNTGELFF. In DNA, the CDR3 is TGCAGTGCTAGAGATGGGCGGTTACAGAACACCGGGGAGCTGTTTTTT.

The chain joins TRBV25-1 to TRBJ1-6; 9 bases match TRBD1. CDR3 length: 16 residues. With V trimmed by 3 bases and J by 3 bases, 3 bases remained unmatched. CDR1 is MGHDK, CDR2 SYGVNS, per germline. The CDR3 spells CASSDGDRDYNSPLHF. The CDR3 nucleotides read TGTGCCAGCAGTGATGGGGACAGGGACTATAATTCACCCCTCCACTTT.

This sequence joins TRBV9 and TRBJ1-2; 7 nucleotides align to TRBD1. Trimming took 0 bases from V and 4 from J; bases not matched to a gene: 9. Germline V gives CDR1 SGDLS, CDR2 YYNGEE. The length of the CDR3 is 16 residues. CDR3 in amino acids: CASSVASAGDSYGYTF. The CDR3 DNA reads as TGTGCCAGCAGCGTAGCATCAGCCGGGGACAGCTATGGCTACACCTTC.

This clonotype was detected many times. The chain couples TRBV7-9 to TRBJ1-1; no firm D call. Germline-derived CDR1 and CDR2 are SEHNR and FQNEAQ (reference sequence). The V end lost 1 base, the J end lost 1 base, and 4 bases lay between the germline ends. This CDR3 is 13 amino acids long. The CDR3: CASSLVENTEAFF. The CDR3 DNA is TGTGCCAGCAGCTTAGTTGAGAACACTGAAGCTTTCTTT.

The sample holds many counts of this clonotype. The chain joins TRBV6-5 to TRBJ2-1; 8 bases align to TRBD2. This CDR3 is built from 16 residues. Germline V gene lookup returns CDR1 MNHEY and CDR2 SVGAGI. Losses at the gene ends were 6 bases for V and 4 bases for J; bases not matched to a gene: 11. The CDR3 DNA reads TGTGCCAGCAGCGGAAGAGCGGGAGTTGCTTACAATGAGCAGTTCTTC. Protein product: CASSGRAGVAYNEQFF.